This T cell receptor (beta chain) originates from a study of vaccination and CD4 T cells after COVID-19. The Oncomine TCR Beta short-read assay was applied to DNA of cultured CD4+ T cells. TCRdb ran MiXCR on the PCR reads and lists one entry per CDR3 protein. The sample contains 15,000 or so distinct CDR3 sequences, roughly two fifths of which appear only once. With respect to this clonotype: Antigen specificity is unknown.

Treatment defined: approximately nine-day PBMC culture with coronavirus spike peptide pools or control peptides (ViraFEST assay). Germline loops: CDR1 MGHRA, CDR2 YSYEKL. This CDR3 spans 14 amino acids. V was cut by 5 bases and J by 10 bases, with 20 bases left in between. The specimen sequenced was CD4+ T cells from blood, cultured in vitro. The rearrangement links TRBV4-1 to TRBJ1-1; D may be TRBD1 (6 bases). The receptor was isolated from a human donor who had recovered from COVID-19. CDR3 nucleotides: TGCGCCAGCAGCTCGCATTCCGGGACAAGTGCAGCTTTCTTT. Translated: CASSSHSGTSAAFF.